This TCR beta chain was identified in a study of T cells expressing NK-cell markers. TCRdb re-called the 5' RACE reads and shows each CDR3 protein once, DNA omitted. This sample's table has 440,000 or so distinct CDR3 sequences. Germline V gives CDR1 DFQATT, CDR2 SNEGSKA (reference sequence). This CDR3 is 19 amino acids long. The V gene is TRBV20-1, the J gene TRBJ2-3; the TRBD2 assignment by TCRdb is unverifiable without DNA. The sequencing input was blood T cells: a sorted CD56 or NKG2C T cell subset, CD4+ or CD8+ T cells, or bulk PBMC T cells (not recorded which). The receptor's source is a woman aged 18 to 69 in good health. The CDR3 sequence: CSARTSASGVYGVTDTQYF.